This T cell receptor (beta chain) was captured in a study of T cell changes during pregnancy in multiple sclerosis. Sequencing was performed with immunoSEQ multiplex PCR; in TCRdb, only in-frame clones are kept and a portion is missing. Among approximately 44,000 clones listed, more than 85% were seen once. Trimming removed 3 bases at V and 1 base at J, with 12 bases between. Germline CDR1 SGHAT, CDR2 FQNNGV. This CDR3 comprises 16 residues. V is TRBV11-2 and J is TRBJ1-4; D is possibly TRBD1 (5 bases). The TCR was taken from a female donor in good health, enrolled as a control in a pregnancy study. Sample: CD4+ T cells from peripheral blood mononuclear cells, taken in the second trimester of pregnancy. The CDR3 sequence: CASSLRGGGTNEKLFF. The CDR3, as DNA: TGTGCCAGCAGCTTGCGGGGCGGGGGAACTAATGAAAAACTGTTTTTT.